Included here is one TCR beta chain sequence, with context. Its antigen specificity is not known. There are no base qualities to consult, and no much larger clone falls within one base. The data stem from a study of blood T cell repertoires in COVID-19 (dated by TCRdb to about 2020). A note on the overall study: The collaborator samples originated in the United States, Italy and Spain and spanned the acute and convalescent phases of COVID-19. The material from the prospective study consisted of cDNA or gDNA derived from T cells, B-cell-depleted T cells, or PBMCs. Deeply sampled blood TCRbeta repertoires from subjects exposed to, actively infected with, or recovered from COVID-19 were included in the dataset. A freely available public database, intended as a resource for researchers studying the immune response to SARS-CoV-2, is where the repertoires were released. Samples came from the ongoing ImmuneRACE study (first 160 participants) plus 1,254 subjects from 6 global collaborators. Sample metadata almost always included a de-identified subject ID, COVID-19 status, age in years and sex. HLA class I and class II types, where available, came from metadata supplied by the sample provider rather than from assay-based typing.

The immunoSEQ Assay, a bias-controlled multiplex PCR, was used to amplify TCRbeta CDR3 regions from genomic DNA. For the original study's pipeline: The number of nucleated cells in each sample was estimated by amplification of reference gene primers within the assay. To quantify the absolute abundance of each unique TCRbeta CDR3 rearrangement, sequence reads were collapsed and filtered. For each sample, productive Simpson clonality was calculated by taking the square root of Simpson's diversity index across productive rearrangements. The table was pulled from immuneACCESS by TCRdb, which kept in-frame rearrangements only. Such tables lose some clones; where checked, under half of the loss comes from unresolved V genes, and the rest has no known cause. That table furnishes V, J and clone size, whereas the DNA furnished D and trimming. This sample holds around 250,000 clones; 86% were observed only once. The biggest ten clones account for around 2% of the sample.

The full study reports these points: The quantity of clinical and demographic metadata differed by source and by participant and was supplied without curation.

Another Seattle source contributed samples from volunteer blood donors who had recovered from COVID-19. The collaborating institutions used their own protocols to collect whole blood in K2EDTA tubes. Collaborator samples were shipped for TCRbeta analysis as frozen whole blood, isolated PBMCs, or DNA extracted from either sample type. After removal of 4 bases from V and 1 base from J, the junction retains 4 bases not matched to a gene. The CDR3 numbers 15 residues from cysteine through phenylalanine. Only CDR3 DNA is held: 45 bases, read in frame from base 1. Per the germline V gene (reference sequence), MNHEY is the CDR1 and SMNVEV is the CDR2.

The sample comprised peripheral blood. The TCR sequence derives from a man in his thirties or forties who had recovered from COVID-19. This receptor chain uses TRBV27 and TRBJ2-7, with 10 bases in between that match TRBD1. The DNA is TGTGCCAGCAGTTCACCGGGACAGGGGTCCTACGAGCAGTACTTC. Its protein is CASSSPGQGSYEQYF.